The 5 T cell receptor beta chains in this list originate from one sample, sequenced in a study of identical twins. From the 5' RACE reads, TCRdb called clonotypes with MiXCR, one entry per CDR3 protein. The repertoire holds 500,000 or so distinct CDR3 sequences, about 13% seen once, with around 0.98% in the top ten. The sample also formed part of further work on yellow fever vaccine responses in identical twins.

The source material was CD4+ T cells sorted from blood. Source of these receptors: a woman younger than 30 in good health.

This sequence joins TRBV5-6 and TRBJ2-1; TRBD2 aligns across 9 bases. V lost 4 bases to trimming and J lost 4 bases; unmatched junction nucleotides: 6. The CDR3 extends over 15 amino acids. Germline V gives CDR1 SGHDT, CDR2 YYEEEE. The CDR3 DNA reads TGTGCCAGCAGCGGCTTAGCGGGGGTTTACAATGAGCAGTTCTTC. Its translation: CASSGLAGVYNEQFF.

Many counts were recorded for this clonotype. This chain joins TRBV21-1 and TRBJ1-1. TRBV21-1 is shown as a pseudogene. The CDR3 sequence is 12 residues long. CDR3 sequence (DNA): TGTGCCAGCACTAAAGGAAGTTCTGAAGCTTTCTTT. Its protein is CASTKGSSEAFF.

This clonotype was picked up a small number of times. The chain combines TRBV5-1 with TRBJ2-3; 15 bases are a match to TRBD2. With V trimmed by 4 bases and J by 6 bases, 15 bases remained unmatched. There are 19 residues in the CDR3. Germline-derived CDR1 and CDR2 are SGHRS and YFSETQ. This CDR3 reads CASSPTGLAGGPPLDTQYF. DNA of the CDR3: TGCGCCAGCAGCCCCACGGGACTAGCGGGGGGCCCACCGTTGGATACGCAGTATTTT. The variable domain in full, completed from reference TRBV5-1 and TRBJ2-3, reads KAGVTQTPRYLIKTRGQQVTLSCSPISGHRSVSWYQQTPGQGLQFLFEYFSETQRNKGNFPGRFSGRQFSNSRSEMNVSTLELGDSALYLCASSPTGLAGGPPLDTQYFGPGTRLTVL.

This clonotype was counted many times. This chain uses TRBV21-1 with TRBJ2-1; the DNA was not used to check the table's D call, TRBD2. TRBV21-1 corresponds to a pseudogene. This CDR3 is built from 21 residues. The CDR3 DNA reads TGTGCCAGCAGCAAAGACCCGGGCCCTGAGTTTGCGGGGGGGCCTGGGGATGAGCAGTTCTTC. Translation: CASSKDPGPEFAGGPGDEQFF.

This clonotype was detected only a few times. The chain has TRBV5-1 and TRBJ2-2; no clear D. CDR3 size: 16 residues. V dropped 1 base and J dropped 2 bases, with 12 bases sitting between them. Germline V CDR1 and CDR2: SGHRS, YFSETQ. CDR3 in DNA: TGCGCCAGCAGCTTGTCAGGTTACCCTAACACCGGGGAGCTGTTTTTT. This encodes CASSLSGYPNTGELFF.